The source of this T cell receptor (beta chain) is a study of blood T cell repertoires in COVID-19. On the study more broadly: T cells, B-cell-depleted T cells, or PBMCs supplied cDNA or gDNA.

Sequenced by immunoSEQ multiplex PCR; TCRdb stores in-frame clones only, minus some. The sample has about 40,000 clones; roughly 86% are singletons. The CDR3 covers 16 residues. Germline-derived CDR1 and CDR2 are SGHVS and FNYEAQ. Trimming took off 1 base at V and 0 bases at J, with 7 bases between the two ends. This sequence originates from a man between 50 and 59 years old in a cohort sampled during active COVID-19. The sample taken for sequencing was peripheral blood. This chain links TRBV7-6 with TRBJ1-6; maybe TRBD1 (5 bases). The CDR3 spells CASSLGDSSYNSPLHF. Written as DNA, the CDR3 is TGTGCCAGCAGCTTAGGAGACAGCTCCTATAATTCACCCCTCCACTTT.